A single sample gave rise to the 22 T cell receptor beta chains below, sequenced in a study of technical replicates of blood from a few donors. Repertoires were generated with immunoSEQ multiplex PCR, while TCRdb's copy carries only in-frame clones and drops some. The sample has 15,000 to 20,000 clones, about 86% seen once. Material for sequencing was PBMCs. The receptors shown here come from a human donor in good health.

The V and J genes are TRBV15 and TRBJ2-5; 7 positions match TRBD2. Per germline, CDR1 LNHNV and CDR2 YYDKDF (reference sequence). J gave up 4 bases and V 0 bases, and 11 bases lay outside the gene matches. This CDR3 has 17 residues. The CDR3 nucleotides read TGTGCCACCAGCAGAGATGGGAGGGCCGTCTCCCGAGAGACCCAGTACTTC. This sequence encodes CATSRDGRAVSRETQYF.

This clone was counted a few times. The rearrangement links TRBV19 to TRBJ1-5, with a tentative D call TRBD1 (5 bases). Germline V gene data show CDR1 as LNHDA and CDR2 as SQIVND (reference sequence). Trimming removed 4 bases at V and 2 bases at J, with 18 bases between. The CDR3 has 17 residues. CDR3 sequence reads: CASSRGLRGGGNQPQHF. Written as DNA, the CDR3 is TGTGCCAGTAGTAGGGGACTGAGAGGTGGGGGCAATCAGCCCCAGCATTTT.

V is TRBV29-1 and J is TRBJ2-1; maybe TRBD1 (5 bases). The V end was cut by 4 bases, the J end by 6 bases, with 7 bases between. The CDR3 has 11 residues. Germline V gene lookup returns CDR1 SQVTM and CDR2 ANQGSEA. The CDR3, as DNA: TGCAGCGTTGGGACAATCAATGAGCAGTTCTTC. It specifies CSVGTINEQFF.

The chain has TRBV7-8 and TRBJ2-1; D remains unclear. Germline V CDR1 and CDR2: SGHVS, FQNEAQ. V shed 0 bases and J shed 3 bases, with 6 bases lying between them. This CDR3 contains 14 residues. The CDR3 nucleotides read TGTGCCAGCAGCTTAGCGTCTATCTACAATGAGCAGTTCTTC. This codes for CASSLASIYNEQFF. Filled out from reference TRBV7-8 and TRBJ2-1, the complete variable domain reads GAGVSQSPRYKVAKRGQDVALRCDPISGHVSLFWYQQALGQGPEFLTYFQNEAQLDKSGLPSDRFFAERPEGSVSTLKIQRTQQEDSAVYLCASSLASIYNEQFFGPGTRLTVL.

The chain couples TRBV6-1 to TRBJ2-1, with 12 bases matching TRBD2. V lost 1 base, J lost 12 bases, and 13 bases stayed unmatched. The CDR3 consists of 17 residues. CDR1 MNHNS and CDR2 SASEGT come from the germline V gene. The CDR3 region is CASSEDWTSGEKGRQFF. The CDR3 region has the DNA TGTGCCAGCAGTGAAGATTGGACTAGCGGGGAAAAAGGTCGGCAGTTCTTC.

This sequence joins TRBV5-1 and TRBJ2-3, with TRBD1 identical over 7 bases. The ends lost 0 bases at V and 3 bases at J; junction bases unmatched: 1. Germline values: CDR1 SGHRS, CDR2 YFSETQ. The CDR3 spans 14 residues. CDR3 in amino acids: CASSLGTGTDTQYF. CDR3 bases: TGCGCCAGCAGCTTGGGGACAGGAACAGATACGCAGTATTTT.

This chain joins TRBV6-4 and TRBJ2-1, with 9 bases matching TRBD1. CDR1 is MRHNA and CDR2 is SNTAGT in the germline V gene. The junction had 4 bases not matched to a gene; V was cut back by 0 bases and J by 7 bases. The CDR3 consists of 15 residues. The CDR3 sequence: CASSDSMTGGNEQFF. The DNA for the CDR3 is TGTGCCAGCAGTGACTCGATGACAGGGGGTAATGAGCAGTTCTTC.

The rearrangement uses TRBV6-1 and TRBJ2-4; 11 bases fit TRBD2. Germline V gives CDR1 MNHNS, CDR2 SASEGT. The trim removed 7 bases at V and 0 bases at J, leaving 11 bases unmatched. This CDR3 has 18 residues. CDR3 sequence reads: CASIDRLAGPLAKNIQYF. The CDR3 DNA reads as TGTGCCAGCATTGACCGACTAGCGGGACCCTTAGCCAAAAACATTCAGTACTTC.

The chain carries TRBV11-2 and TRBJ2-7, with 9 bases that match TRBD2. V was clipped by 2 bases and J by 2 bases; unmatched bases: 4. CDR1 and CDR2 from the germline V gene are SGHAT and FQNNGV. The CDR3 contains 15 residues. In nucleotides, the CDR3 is TGTGCCAGCAGCTTACAGCGGGAGGTTCCCTACGAGCAGTACTTC. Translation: CASSLQREVPYEQYF. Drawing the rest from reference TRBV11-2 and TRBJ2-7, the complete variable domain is EAGVAQSPRYKIIEKRQSVAFWCNPISGHATLYWYQQILGQGPKLLIQFQNNGVVDDSQLPKDRFSAERLKGVDSTLKIQPAKLEDSAVYLCASSLQREVPYEQYFGPGTRLTVT.

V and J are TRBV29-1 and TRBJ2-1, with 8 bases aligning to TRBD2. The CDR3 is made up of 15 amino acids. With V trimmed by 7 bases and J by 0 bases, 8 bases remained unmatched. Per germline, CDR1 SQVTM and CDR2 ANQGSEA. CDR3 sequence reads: CSERESVSSYNEQFF. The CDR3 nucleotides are TGCAGCGAGCGGGAGAGCGTAAGCTCCTACAATGAGCAGTTCTTC.

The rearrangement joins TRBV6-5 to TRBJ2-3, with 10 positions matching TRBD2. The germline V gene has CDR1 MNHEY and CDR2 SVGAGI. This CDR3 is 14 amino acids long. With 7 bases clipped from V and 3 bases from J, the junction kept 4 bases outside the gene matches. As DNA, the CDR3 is TGTGCCAGCATGCGGACTAGCGGTACAGATACGCAGTATTTT. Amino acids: CASMRTSGTDTQYF.

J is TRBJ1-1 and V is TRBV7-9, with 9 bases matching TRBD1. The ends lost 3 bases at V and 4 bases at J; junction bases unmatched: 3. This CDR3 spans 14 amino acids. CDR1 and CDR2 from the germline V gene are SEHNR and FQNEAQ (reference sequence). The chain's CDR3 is CASSFTGGVTEAFF. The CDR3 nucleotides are TGTGCCAGCAGCTTCACAGGGGGCGTCACTGAAGCTTTCTTT.

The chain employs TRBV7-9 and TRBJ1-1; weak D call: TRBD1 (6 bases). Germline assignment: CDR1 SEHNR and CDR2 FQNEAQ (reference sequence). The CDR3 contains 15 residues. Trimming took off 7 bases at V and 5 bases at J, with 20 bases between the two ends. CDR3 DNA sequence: TGTGCCAGCACCCTTACAGGGTACGGGCAGACTGAAGCTTTCTTT. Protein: CASTLTGYGQTEAFF.

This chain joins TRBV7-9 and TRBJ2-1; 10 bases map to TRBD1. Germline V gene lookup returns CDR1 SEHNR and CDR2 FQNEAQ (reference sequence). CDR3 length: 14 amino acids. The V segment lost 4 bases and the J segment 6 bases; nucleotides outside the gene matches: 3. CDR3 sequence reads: CASSSRQGANEQFF. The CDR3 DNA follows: TGTGCCAGCAGCTCAAGACAGGGGGCCAATGAGCAGTTCTTC.

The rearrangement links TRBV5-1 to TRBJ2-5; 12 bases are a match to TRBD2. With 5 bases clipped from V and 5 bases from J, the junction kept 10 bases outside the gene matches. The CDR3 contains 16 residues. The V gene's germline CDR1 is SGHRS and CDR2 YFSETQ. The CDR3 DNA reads TGCGCCAGCAGTCGATTGACTAGCGGGAGCGGGGAGACCCAGTACTTC. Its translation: CASSRLTSGSGETQYF.

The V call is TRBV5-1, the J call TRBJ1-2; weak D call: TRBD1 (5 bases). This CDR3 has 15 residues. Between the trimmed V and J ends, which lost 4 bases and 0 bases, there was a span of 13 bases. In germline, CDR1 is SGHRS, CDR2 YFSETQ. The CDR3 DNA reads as TGCGCCAGCAGCCCCGGGGGACCAGCTAACTATGGCTACACCTTC. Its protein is CASSPGGPANYGYTF.

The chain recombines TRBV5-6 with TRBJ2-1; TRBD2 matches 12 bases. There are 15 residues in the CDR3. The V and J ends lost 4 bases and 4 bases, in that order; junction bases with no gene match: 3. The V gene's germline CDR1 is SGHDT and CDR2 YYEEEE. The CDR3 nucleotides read TGTGCCAGCAGCATAGGGACTAGCGGGTACAATGAGCAGTTCTTC. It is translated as CASSIGTSGYNEQFF.

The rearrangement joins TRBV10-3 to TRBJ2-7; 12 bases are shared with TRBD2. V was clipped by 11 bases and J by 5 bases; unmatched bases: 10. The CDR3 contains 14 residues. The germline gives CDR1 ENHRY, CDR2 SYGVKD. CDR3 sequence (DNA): TGTGCCGTCAAAGAACTAGCGGGAGGAAACGAGCAGTACTTC. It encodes CAVKELAGGNEQYF.

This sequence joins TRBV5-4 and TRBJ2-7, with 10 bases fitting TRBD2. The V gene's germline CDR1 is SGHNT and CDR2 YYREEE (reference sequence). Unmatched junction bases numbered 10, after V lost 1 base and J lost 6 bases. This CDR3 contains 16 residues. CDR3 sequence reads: CASSLFSLAGVGEQYF. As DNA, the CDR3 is TGTGCCAGCAGCTTGTTTTCTCTAGCGGGAGTCGGCGAGCAGTACTTC.

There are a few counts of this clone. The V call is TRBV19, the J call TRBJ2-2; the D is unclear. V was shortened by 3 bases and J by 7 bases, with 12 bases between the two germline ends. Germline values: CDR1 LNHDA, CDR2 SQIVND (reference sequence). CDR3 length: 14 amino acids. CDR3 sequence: CASSIMVQVGELFF. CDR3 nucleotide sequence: TGTGCCAGTAGTATTATGGTCCAGGTCGGGGAGCTGTTTTTT. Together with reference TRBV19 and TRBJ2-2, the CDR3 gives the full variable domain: DGGITQSPKYLFRKEGQNVTLSCEQNLNHDAMYWYRQDPGQGLRLIYYSQIVNDFQKGDIAEGYSVSREKKESFPLTVTSAQKNPTAFYLCASSIMVQVGELFFGEGSRLTVL.

The CDR3 DNA is TGTGCCAGCAGTTACTCGAACATTGGAAACACCATATATTTT. This encodes CASSYSNIGNTIYF. V is TRBV6-5 and J is TRBJ1-3; D is unclear. The CDR3 has 14 residues. Germline CDR1 and CDR2: MNHEY and SVGAGI. Trimming left V 0 bases short and J 3 bases short, with 6 bases between.

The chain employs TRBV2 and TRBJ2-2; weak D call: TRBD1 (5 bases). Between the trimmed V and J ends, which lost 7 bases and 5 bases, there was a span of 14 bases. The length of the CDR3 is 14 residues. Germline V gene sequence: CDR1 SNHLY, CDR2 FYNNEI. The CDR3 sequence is CASTLRGPTGELFF. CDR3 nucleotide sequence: TGTGCCAGCACCCTAAGGGGTCCTACCGGGGAGCTGTTTTTT.